The rows below give T cell receptor beta chains drawn from one sample of a study of OX40 agonist ivuxolimab in advanced cancers. Assay: immunoSEQ multiplex PCR; the TCRdb copy retains only in-frame clones and omits some. There are roughly 40,000 clones in the sample; approximately 78% occur only once, and under 2% lies in the top ten. Sample: CD4+ or CD8+ T cells sorted from blood, taken in a trial of the OX40 agonist ivuxolimab. These TCRs come from an adult with an advanced solid tumor such as melanoma, head and neck, liver or kidney cancer. Both conserved end residues are part of each CDR3. D genes are given only for firm matches. Only part of the rows carry a size: once, few, many, or a class if the clone is expanded.

cdr3_nt: TGTGCCAGCACGCCAATTAGGGCGGGCTACGAGCAGTACTTC; cdr3_aa: CASTPIRAGYEQYF; clone_size: -; d_call: -; j_call: TRBJ2-7; v_call: TRBV2
cdr3_nt: TGTGCCAGCTCAAGGGACAGGGCTGGCACTGAAGCTTTCTTT; cdr3_aa: CASSRDRAGTEAFF; clone_size: -; d_call: TRBD1; j_call: TRBJ1-1; v_call: TRBV18
cdr3_nt: TGTGCCAGCAGCAGCAGGAGAACCTACGAGCAGTACTTC; cdr3_aa: CASSSRRTYEQYF; clone_size: once; d_call: -; j_call: TRBJ2-7; v_call: TRBV7-6
cdr3_nt: TGTGCCATCACGGGCAGTAAGGACACTGAAGCTTTCTTT; cdr3_aa: CAITGSKDTEAFF; clone_size: -; d_call: -; j_call: TRBJ1-1; v_call: TRBV10-3
cdr3_nt: TGTGCCAGTATGGGGGACGTTGATGAAAAACTGTTTTTT; cdr3_aa: CASMGDVDEKLFF; clone_size: -; d_call: -; j_call: TRBJ1-4; v_call: TRBV19
cdr3_nt: TGTGCCAGCAGCTTAAATGAGTGGTCAGAGACCCAGTACTTC; cdr3_aa: CASSLNEWSETQYF; clone_size: -; d_call: -; j_call: TRBJ2-5; v_call: TRBV7-3
cdr3_nt: TGTGCCAGCATAAGGAACAATGAGCAGTTCTTC; cdr3_aa: CASIRNNEQFF; clone_size: -; d_call: -; j_call: TRBJ2-1; v_call: TRBV6-5
cdr3_nt: TGTGCCAGCGACAGGGGAACGGACACTGAAGCTTTCTTT; cdr3_aa: CASDRGTDTEAFF; clone_size: -; d_call: TRBD1; j_call: TRBJ1-1; v_call: TRBV13
cdr3_nt: TGCGCCAGCGGAAAGAGCGGGAGCGGCACAGATACGCAGTATTTT; cdr3_aa: CASGKSGSGTDTQYF; clone_size: -; d_call: TRBD2; j_call: TRBJ2-3; v_call: TRBV10-1
cdr3_nt: TGTGCCAGCAGTGATGTGGGACAGGGGTCGTACGAGCAGTACTTC; cdr3_aa: CASSDVGQGSYEQYF; clone_size: few; d_call: TRBD1; j_call: TRBJ2-7; v_call: TRBV6-1
cdr3_nt: TGCGCCAGCAGCTTCACCGGGGGGGAGACCCAGTACTTC; cdr3_aa: CASSFTGGETQYF; clone_size: -; d_call: TRBD2; j_call: TRBJ2-5; v_call: TRBV5-1
cdr3_nt: TGTGCCAGCAGTGAAGCGCTTCCGGGACTAGCGGGCGAGCAGTACTTC; cdr3_aa: CASSEALPGLAGEQYF; clone_size: -; d_call: TRBD2; j_call: TRBJ2-7; v_call: TRBV2
cdr3_nt: TGTGCCAGCTCACGGACCGGGACAGGGGGCGGAAAGTTATCCTACGAGCAGTACTTC; cdr3_aa: CASSRTGTGGGKLSYEQYF; clone_size: -; d_call: TRBD1; j_call: TRBJ2-7; v_call: TRBV18
cdr3_nt: TGTGCCAGTAGTATTCAATTGTTCAGGGCGACGAACACTGAAGCTTTCTTT; cdr3_aa: CASSIQLFRATNTEAFF; clone_size: once; d_call: -; j_call: TRBJ1-1; v_call: TRBV19
cdr3_nt: TGTGCCAGCAGCTTTTCTACAGGGGGAAACTATGGCTACACCTTC; cdr3_aa: CASSFSTGGNYGYTF; clone_size: -; d_call: TRBD1; j_call: TRBJ1-2; v_call: TRBV7-2
cdr3_nt: TGTGCCAGCAGCTCCGGGACGCGACCCGGCAATTCACCCCTCCACTTT; cdr3_aa: CASSSGTRPGNSPLHF; clone_size: -; d_call: -; j_call: TRBJ1-6; v_call: TRBV5-4